The present T cell receptor (beta chain) was sequenced within a study of cytomegalovirus exposure and HLA in healthy donors. The PCR made use of 60 Vbeta and 13 Jbeta primers. Assay: immunoSEQ multiplex PCR; the TCRdb copy retains only in-frame clones and omits some. The profile shows approximately 110,000 clones, about 70% of them singletons. Germline lookup yields CDR1 SEHNR and CDR2 FQNEAQ (reference sequence). The CDR3 spans 16 residues. The ends lost 5 bases at V and 3 bases at J; junction bases unmatched: 9. This clonotype was sampled from a man over 45 in good health and CMV-seropositive. The chain uses TRBV7-9 and TRBJ1-5; TRBD1 matches 8 bases. Sequencing was performed on PBMCs. Written as DNA, the CDR3 is TGTGCCAGCAGCCAATACAGGGGGGGTGACAATCAGCCCCAGCATTTT. Protein: CASSQYRGGDNQPQHF.